This T cell receptor beta chain was captured in a study of T cells of healthy individuals. One entry per CDR3 protein results from TCRdb running MiXCR on the 5' RACE reads. In the table there are approximately 100,000 distinct CDR3 sequences, roughly 15% of which are singletons. CDR3 length: 14 residues. Germline CDR1 and CDR2: ENHRY and SYGVKD. Deletions cut 3 bases from V and 11 bases from J, with 20 bases between. The source of this sequence is a human donor in good health. The chain joins TRBV10-3 to TRBJ2-7; D possibly matches TRBD1 or TRBD2 (5 bases each). The CDR3 DNA reads as TGTGCCATCAGTGACCAGGGCAGGGAGCTAGGGAAGTACTTC. This encodes CAISDQGRELGKYF.